This T cell receptor (beta chain) appears in the sequencing data of a study of response to subunit inactivated influenza vaccine. TCRdb re-called the RT-PCR reads with MiXCR, one entry per CDR3 protein. The sample holds roughly 500,000 distinct CDR3 sequences, around 25% seen once. Germline V CDR1 and CDR2: MNHNS, SASEGT. The CDR3 runs 16 residues. Trimming removed 0 bases at V and 0 bases at J, with 11 bases between. These same data were also listed under a study on T cells expressing NK-cell markers. As that study records: The authors generated TCR beta cDNA through 5'RACE template switching with UMIs. Within the sequenced cohort of eight donors, seven exhibited HCMV seropositivity and one was seronegative. A handful of donors likewise had their CD3+CD56-NKG2C+ fraction led by these clonotypes.

The sample consisted of CD4+ T cells sorted from PBMCs, taken 11 to 12 days after vaccination. V usage is TRBV6-1 and J usage is TRBJ2-5, with D perhaps assigned TRBD1 or TRBD2 (6 bases each). The receptor comes from a man over 45 who received an inactivated influenza vaccine. The CDR3 loop reads CASSEAGGHYQETQYF. CDR3 DNA sequence: TGTGCCAGCAGTGAAGCGGGGGGACACTACCAAGAGACCCAGTACTTC.